This passage covers 24 T cell receptor beta chains from one sample sequenced in a study of T cell repertoires and HLA-DP antigens. The repertoire was sequenced with immunoSEQ multiplex PCR; TCRdb's copy has only in-frame clones and lacks some. The sample consists of about 73,000 clones, about four fifths of them appearing once. Their target antigens are unknown. The sample was CD4+ T cells from PBMCs. The receptors here all came from a man in his 60s in good health and CMV-seronegative.

V and J are TRBV29-1 and TRBJ1-2; possible D gene TRBD1, 5 bases. The CDR3 extends over 14 amino acids. CDR1 SQVTM and CDR2 ANQGSEA come from the germline V gene. V lost 7 bases, J lost 4 bases, and 19 bases lay in between. DNA for the CDR3: TGCAGCGCGAAAGAATTTACAGGTGGCTATGGCTACACCTTC. Translation: CSAKEFTGGYGYTF.

The chain combines TRBV6-6 with TRBJ1-2, with 7 bases aligning to TRBD1. Germline V CDR1 and CDR2: MNHNY, SVGAGI (reference sequence). This CDR3 has 13 residues. With 6 bases clipped from V and 6 bases from J, the junction kept 7 bases outside the gene matches. CDR3 DNA: TGTGCCAGCAGGCTCAGGGGGGAGAATGGCTACACCTTC. Translation: CASRLRGENGYTF.

The chain combines TRBV6-5 with TRBJ2-5; no clear D gene. The V end lost 0 bases, the J end lost 1 base, and 12 bases lay between the germline ends. In germline, CDR1 is MNHEY, CDR2 SVGAGI. CDR3 size: 16 residues. This CDR3 is CASSYSARSPQETQYF. CDR3 DNA: TGTGCCAGCAGTTACTCGGCCCGATCCCCCCAAGAGACCCAGTACTTC.

This chain uses TRBV5-5 with TRBJ1-1; unclear D gene. V was clipped by 4 bases and J by 7 bases, with 11 bases between them. CDR3 length: 12 residues. CDR1 is SGHKS and CDR2 is YYEKEE in the germline V gene (reference sequence). The CDR3 sequence: CASSPVGIEAFF. The CDR3 DNA sequence: TGTGCCAGCAGCCCGGTTGGTATTGAAGCTTTCTTT.

The V gene is TRBV10-1, the J gene TRBJ1-1; tentatively, D is TRBD1 (6 bases). Per germline, CDR1 WNHNN and CDR2 SYGVQD (reference sequence). V shed 3 bases and J shed 2 bases, with 10 bases lying between them. CDR3 length: 14 residues. The CDR3: CASSESGANTEAFF. Written as DNA, the CDR3 is TGCGCCAGCAGTGAATCGGGGGCAAACACTGAAGCTTTCTTT.

V is TRBV4-3 and J is TRBJ1-1; D remains unclear. CDR3 length: 14 residues. With 0 bases removed from V and 2 bases from J, the gap between germline ends came to 7 bases. Germline V CDR1 and CDR2: LGHNA, YSLEER. CDR3 sequence (DNA): TGCGCCAGCAGCCAAGATCGCCACAACACTGAAGCTTTCTTT. Translating it yields CASSQDRHNTEAFF.

The V gene is TRBV5-1, the J gene TRBJ1-4; possibly TRBD1 for D (5 bases). This CDR3 region has 14 residues. V lost 0 bases, J lost 10 bases, and 13 bases lay in between. Germline loops: CDR1 SGHRS, CDR2 YFSETQ. The chain's CDR3 is CASSLAGLGGKLFF. The CDR3 DNA follows: TGCGCCAGCAGCTTGGCAGGGTTGGGAGGAAAACTGTTTTTT.

In this sample, this clone turned up once. The chain uses TRBV9 and TRBJ1-2, with 8 bases identical to TRBD1. Germline lookup yields CDR1 SGDLS and CDR2 YYNGEE. The length of the CDR3 is 16 residues. With 3 bases clipped from V and 4 bases from J, the junction kept 11 bases outside the gene matches. CDR3: CASSGRIRGPGYGYTF. CDR3 nucleotides: TGTGCCAGCAGCGGTAGGATCAGGGGGCCAGGCTATGGCTACACCTTC.

The CDR3 sequence: CASSFRERGYGYTF. DNA for the CDR3: TGTGCCAGCAGTTTCCGCGAGCGGGGCTATGGCTACACCTTC. The chain links TRBV28 to TRBJ1-2, with unresolved D. The V and J ends lost 3 bases and 4 bases respectively, with 12 bases between them. The CDR3 is 14 residues long. From germline, CDR1 is MDHEN and CDR2 SYDVKM.

This chain connects TRBV7-9 to TRBJ2-2, with 8 bases aligning to TRBD2. CDR1 and CDR2 from the germline V gene are SEHNR and FQNEAQ (reference sequence). Losses at the gene ends were 1 base for V and 5 bases for J; bases not matched to a gene: 3. The CDR3 sequence is 15 residues long. This CDR3 is CASSLGGRRTGELFF. DNA of the CDR3: TGTGCCAGCAGCTTAGGCGGGAGGAGGACCGGGGAGCTGTTTTTT. Full variable domain (missing parts from reference TRBV7-9 and TRBJ2-2): DTGVSQNPRHKITKRGQNVTFRCDPISEHNRLYWYRQTLGQGPEFLTYFQNEAQLEKSRLLSDRFSAERPKGSFSTLEIQRTEQGDSAMYLCASSLGGRRTGELFFGEGSRLTVL.

The V gene is TRBV19, the J gene TRBJ1-4; no clear D gene. The V gene lost 6 bases and the J gene lost 0 bases, with 8 bases spanning the gap. The length of the CDR3 is 14 residues. Germline CDR1 is LNHDA and CDR2 is SQIVND (reference sequence). The CDR3 reads CASSAGTTNEKLFF. The CDR3 nucleotides are TGTGCCAGTAGCGCCGGGACAACTAATGAAAAACTGTTTTTT. The full variable domain, in which reference TRBV19 and TRBJ1-4 provide the parts outside the CDR3, is DGGITQSPKYLFRKEGQNVTLSCEQNLNHDAMYWYRQDPGQGLRLIYYSQIVNDFQKGDIAEGYSVSREKKESFPLTVTSAQKNPTAFYLCASSAGTTNEKLFFGSGTQLSVL.

The chain employs TRBV10-3 and TRBJ1-2; D gene unclear. There are 13 residues in the CDR3. CDR1 and CDR2 (germline): ENHRY, SYGVKD. Between the trimmed V and J ends, which lost 10 bases and 10 bases, there was a span of 22 bases. CDR3 loop: CATQVSGADYYTF. CDR3 in DNA: TGTGCCACCCAAGTCTCAGGAGCCGACTACTACACCTTC.

This chain connects TRBV4-3 to TRBJ2-3, with 9 nucleotides matching TRBD2. Germline CDR1 and CDR2: LGHNA and YSLEER. This CDR3 is built from 18 residues. V trimming: 0 bases; J trimming: 2 bases; junction bases outside the gene matches: 9. CDR3 sequence reads: CASSQDPAGGRTTDTQYF. DNA of the CDR3: TGCGCCAGCAGCCAAGACCCGGCGGGAGGGCGGACCACAGATACGCAGTATTTT.

This chain links TRBV7-9 with TRBJ1-2; no clear D gene. The V end was cut by 2 bases, the J end by 7 bases, with 5 bases between. Germline CDR1 SEHNR, CDR2 FQNEAQ (reference sequence). There are 11 residues in the CDR3. CDR3 loop: CASSLFAGYTF. The CDR3 DNA reads as TGTGCCAGCAGCTTATTTGCTGGCTACACCTTC.

The chain recombines TRBV9 with TRBJ1-2, with 7 bases identical to TRBD1. The germline gives CDR1 SGDLS, CDR2 YYNGEE. The V and J ends lost 1 base and 2 bases, in that order; junction bases with no gene match: 5. This CDR3 region has 15 residues. The CDR3 nucleotides are TGTGCCAGCAGCGTAACCCTACAGGGGAACTATGGCTACACCTTC. Protein product: CASSVTLQGNYGYTF.

V usage is TRBV30 and J usage is TRBJ1-1; D not certain. The CDR3 spans 13 residues. Germline lookup yields CDR1 GTSNPN and CDR2 SVGIG (reference sequence). V was trimmed by 0 bases and J by 13 bases, leaving 18 bases between them. CDR3 sequence (DNA): TGTGCCTGGAGTGTATCGGCCCCCTCAGAGGGTTTCTTT. Its protein product is CAWSVSAPSEGFF.

This rearrangement joins TRBV27 to TRBJ2-5, with TRBD1 matching over 8 bases. Trimming at V came to 4 bases and at J to 3 bases, leaving 4 bases not matched to a gene. Germline CDR1 MNHEY, CDR2 SMNVEV (reference sequence). This CDR3 is 14 amino acids long. The CDR3 sequence: CASSWDRREETQYF. The CDR3 DNA reads as TGTGCCAGCAGTTGGGACAGGAGGGAAGAGACCCAGTACTTC.

This clone was recorded a few times. The rearrangement links TRBV27 to TRBJ2-1, with 9 bases that match TRBD2. In germline, CDR1 is MNHEY, CDR2 SMNVEV (reference sequence). The V and J ends lost 3 bases and 2 bases, in that order; junction bases with no gene match: 8. The CDR3 consists of 17 residues. CDR3 bases: TGTGCCAGCAGTTTTGATAGCGGGAGCCGAACCTACAATGAGCAGTTCTTC. It encodes CASSFDSGSRTYNEQFF.

The chain combines TRBV9 with TRBJ2-2; 10 bases fit TRBD2. This CDR3 has 14 residues. CDR1 and CDR2 (germline): SGDLS, YYNGEE. The ends lost 9 bases at V and 6 bases at J; junction bases unmatched: 8. In DNA form, the CDR3 reads TGTGCCACGGGACTAGCGCTGAGTTCCGGGGAGCTGTTTTTT. This codes for CATGLALSSGELFF.

CDR3 region: CASSNRDASYEQYV. The CDR3 nucleotides read TGTGCCAGCTCCAACCGGGACGCATCCTACGAGCAGTACGTC. V gene TRBV6-6 combines with J gene TRBJ2-7, with D perhaps given as TRBD1 or TRBD2 (5 bases each). Trimming cost V 8 bases and J 1 base, with 15 bases left between them. CDR3 size: 14 residues. Germline CDR1 MNHNY, CDR2 SVGAGI (reference sequence).

CDR3 in amino acids: CASSSWTPNSGNTIYF. CDR3 bases: TGTGCCAGCAGCTCATGGACACCCAACTCTGGAAACACCATATATTTT. This rearrangement joins TRBV5-8 to TRBJ1-3; a possible D gene is TRBD1 (5 bases). CDR1 is SGHTS and CDR2 is YDEGEE in the germline V gene. This CDR3 contains 16 residues. Trimming stripped 3 bases from V and 0 bases from J, with 13 bases between. The whole variable domain, remainder taken from reference TRBV5-8 and TRBJ1-3, is EAGVTQSPTHLIKTRGQQATLRCSPISGHTSVYWYQQALGLGLQFLLWYDEGEERNRGNFPPRFSGRQFPNYSSELNVNALELEDSALYLCASSSWTPNSGNTIYFGEGSWLTVV.

This rearrangement joins TRBV7-3 to TRBJ1-5, with D uncertain. Looked up from germline, CDR1 is SGHTA and CDR2 is FQGTGA. CDR3 length: 13 residues. Trimming shortened V by 1 base and J by 4 bases, and 5 bases separated the two germline ends. CDR3 residues: CASSLSENQPQHF. DNA for the CDR3: TGTGCCAGCAGCTTAAGTGAGAATCAGCCCCAGCATTTT.

This chain links TRBV19 with TRBJ2-5; D is uncertain. Germline-derived CDR1 and CDR2 are LNHDA and SQIVND (reference sequence). Trimming took 1 base from V and 5 from J, leaving 14 bases between them. There are 15 residues in the CDR3. The CDR3 reads CASSIGPIPGETQYF. The CDR3 DNA is TGTGCCAGTAGTATAGGTCCCATCCCTGGGGAGACCCAGTACTTC.

The chain has TRBV7-6 and TRBJ2-3, with TRBD2 matching over 13 bases. Germline V gene lookup returns CDR1 SGHVS and CDR2 FNYEAQ. V gave up 4 bases and J gave up 3 bases; unmatched junction bases: 4. The CDR3 consists of 16 residues. Here the CDR3 DNA reads TGTGCCAGCAGCTCGCCGGGACTAGCGGGGACAGATACGCAGTATTTT. Amino acid sequence: CASSSPGLAGTDTQYF.